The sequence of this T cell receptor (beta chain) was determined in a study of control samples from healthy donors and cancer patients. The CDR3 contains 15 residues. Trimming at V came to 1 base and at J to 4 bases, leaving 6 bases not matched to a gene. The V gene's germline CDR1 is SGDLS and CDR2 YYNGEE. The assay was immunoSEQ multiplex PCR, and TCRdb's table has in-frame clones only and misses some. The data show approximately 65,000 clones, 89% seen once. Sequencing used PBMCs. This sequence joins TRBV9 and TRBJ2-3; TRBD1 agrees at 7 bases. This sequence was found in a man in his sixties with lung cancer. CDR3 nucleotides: TGTGCCAGCAGCGTAACCGGGACAGTAGCAGATACGCAGTATTTT. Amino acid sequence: CASSVTGTVADTQYF.